This T cell receptor beta chain was recovered during a study of T cell responses to AZD1222 COVID-19 vaccine. Study observations and caveats: The donor cohort was predominantly white British with a female majority, and clonal diversity may have been underestimated.

Germline V gene lookup returns CDR1 WNHNN and CDR2 SYGVQD (reference sequence). The CDR3 length is 13 residues. Deletions cut 2 bases from V and 6 bases from J, with 7 bases between. Assay used: immunoSEQ multiplex PCR; TCRdb lists only in-frame clones, some missing. The sample carries 65,000 to 85,000 clones, 70% to 90% recorded once. As concerns this clone: Its antigen is not identified.

V gene TRBV10-1 combines with J gene TRBJ2-2; D is unclear. This sequence originates from an adult who received the AZD1222 COVID-19 vaccine. The starting material was peripheral blood, obtained 28 days after the second AZD1222 dose. The CDR3 region is CASSEVVPGELFF. The CDR3 DNA reads as TGCGCCAGCAGTGAGGTGGTCCCCGGGGAGCTGTTTTTT.